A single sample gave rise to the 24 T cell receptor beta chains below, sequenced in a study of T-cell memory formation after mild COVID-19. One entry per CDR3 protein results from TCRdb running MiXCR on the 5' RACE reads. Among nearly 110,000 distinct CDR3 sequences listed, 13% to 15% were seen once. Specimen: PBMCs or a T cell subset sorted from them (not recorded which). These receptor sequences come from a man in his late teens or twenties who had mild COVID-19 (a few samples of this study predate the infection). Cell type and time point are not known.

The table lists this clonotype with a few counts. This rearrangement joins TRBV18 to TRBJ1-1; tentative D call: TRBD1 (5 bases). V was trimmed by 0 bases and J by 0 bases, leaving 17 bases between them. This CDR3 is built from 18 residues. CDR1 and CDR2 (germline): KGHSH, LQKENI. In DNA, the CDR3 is TGTGCCAGCTCACCACCTCTGGGGCACGAGGGCATGAACACTGAAGCTTTCTTT. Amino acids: CASSPPLGHEGMNTEAFF.

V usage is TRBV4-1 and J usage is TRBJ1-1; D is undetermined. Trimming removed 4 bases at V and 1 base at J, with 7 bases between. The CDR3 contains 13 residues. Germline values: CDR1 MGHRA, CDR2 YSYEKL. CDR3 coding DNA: TGCGCCAGCAGCCCACCCCAGAACACTGAAGCTTTCTTT. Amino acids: CASSPPQNTEAFF.

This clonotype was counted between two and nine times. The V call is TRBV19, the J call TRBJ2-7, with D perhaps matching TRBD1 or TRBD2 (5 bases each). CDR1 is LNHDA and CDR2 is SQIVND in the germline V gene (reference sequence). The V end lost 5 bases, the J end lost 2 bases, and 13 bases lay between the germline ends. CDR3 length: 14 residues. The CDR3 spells CASSLRDGAYEQYF. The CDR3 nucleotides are TGTGCCAGTAGTCTACGGGACGGAGCCTACGAGCAGTACTTC.

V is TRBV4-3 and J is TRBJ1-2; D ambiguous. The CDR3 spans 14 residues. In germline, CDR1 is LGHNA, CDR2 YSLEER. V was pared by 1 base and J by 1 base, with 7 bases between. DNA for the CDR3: TGCGCCAGCAGCCAAGGGATGGTTAACTATGGCTACACCTTC. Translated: CASSQGMVNYGYTF.

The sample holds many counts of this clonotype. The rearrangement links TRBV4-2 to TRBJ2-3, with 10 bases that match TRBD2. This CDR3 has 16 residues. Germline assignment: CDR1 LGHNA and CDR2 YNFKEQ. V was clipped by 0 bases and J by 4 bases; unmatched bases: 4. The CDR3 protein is CASSQDQRGGPDTQYF. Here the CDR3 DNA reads TGTGCCAGCAGCCAAGATCAGCGGGGGGGCCCAGATACGCAGTATTTT.

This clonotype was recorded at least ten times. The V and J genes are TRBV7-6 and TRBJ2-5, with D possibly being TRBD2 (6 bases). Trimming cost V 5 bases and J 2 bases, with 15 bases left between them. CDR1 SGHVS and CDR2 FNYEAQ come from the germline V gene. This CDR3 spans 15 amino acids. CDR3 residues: CASSNTRGTQETQYF. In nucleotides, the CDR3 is TGTGCCAGCAGCAATACCCGCGGGACGCAAGAGACCCAGTACTTC.

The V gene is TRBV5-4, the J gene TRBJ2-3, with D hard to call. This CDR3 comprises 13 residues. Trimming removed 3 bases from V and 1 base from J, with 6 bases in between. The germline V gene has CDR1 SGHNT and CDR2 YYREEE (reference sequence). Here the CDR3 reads CASSSWGTDTQYF. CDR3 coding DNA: TGTGCCAGCAGCTCGTGGGGCACAGATACGCAGTATTTT.

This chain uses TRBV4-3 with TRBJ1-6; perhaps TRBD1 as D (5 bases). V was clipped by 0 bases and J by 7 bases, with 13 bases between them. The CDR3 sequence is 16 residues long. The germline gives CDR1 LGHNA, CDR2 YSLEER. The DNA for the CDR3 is TGCGCCAGCAGCCAAGATCCGGGGACCCAAAATTCACCCCTCCACTTT. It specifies CASSQDPGTQNSPLHF.

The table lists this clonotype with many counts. Written as DNA, the CDR3 is TGCGCCAGCAGCTCCAGACAGGGGTACACAGATACGCAGTATTTT. Protein product: CASSSRQGYTDTQYF. This sequence joins TRBV5-1 and TRBJ2-3; the match to TRBD1 covers 8 bases. The V gene's germline CDR1 is SGHRS and CDR2 YFSETQ. This CDR3 has 15 amino acids. The V segment lost 3 bases and the J segment 2 bases; nucleotides outside the gene matches: 5.

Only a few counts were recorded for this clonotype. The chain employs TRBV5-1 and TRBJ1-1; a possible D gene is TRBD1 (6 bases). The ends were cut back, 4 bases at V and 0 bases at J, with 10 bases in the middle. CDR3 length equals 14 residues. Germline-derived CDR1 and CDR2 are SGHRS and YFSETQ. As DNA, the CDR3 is TGCGCCAGCAGCGTGGACAGCATGAACACTGAAGCTTTCTTT. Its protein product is CASSVDSMNTEAFF. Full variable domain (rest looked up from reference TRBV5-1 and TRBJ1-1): KAGVTQTPRYLIKTRGQQVTLSCSPISGHRSVSWYQQTPGQGLQFLFEYFSETQRNKGNFPGRFSGRQFSNSRSEMNVSTLELGDSALYLCASSVDSMNTEAFFGQGTRLTVV.

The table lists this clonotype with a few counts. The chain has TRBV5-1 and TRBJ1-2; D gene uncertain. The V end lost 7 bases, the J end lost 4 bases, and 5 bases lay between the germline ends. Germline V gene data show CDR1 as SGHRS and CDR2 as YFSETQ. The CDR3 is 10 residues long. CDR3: CASLIYGYTF. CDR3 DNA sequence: TGCGCCAGCCTCATCTATGGCTACACCTTC.

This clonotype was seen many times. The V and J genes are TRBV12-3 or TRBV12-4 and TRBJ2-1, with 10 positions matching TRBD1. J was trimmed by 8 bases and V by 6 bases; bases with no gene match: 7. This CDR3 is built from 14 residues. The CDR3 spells CASRTGTGVDEQFF. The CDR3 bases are TGTGCCAGCAGAACCGGGACAGGGGTGGATGAGCAGTTCTTC.

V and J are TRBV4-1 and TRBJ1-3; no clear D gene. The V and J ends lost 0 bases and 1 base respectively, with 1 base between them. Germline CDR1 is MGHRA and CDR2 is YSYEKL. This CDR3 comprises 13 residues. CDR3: CASSQESGNTIYF. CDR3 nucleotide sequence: TGCGCCAGCAGCCAAGAATCTGGAAACACCATATATTTT.

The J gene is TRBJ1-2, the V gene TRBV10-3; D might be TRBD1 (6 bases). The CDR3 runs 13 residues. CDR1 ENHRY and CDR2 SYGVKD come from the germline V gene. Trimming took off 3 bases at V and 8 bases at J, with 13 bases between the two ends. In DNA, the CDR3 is TGTGCCATCAGTGATCTGGACAGTTCGGGCTACACCTTC. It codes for CAISDLDSSGYTF.

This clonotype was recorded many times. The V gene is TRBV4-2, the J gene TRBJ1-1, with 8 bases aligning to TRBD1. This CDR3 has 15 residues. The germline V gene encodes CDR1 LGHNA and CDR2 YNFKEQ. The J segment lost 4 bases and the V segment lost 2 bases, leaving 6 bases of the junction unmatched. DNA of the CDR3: TGTGCCAGCAGCCAAAATGGACAGGGTGGCACTGAAGCTTTCTTT. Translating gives CASSQNGQGGTEAFF.

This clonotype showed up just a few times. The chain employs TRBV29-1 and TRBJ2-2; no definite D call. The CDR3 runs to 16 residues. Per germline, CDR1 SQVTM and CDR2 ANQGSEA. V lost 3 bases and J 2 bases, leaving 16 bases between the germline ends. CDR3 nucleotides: TGCAGCGTTGAGCCCGTTCACAGCGTTAACACCGGGGAGCTGTTTTTT. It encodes CSVEPVHSVNTGELFF.

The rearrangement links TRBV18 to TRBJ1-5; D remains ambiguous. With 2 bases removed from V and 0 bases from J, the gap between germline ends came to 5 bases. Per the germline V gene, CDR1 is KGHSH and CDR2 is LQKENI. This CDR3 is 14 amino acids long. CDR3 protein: CASSPWDSNQPQHF. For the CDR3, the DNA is TGTGCCAGCTCACCATGGGATAGCAATCAGCCCCAGCATTTT. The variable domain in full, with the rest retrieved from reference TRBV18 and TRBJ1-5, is NAGVMQNPRHLVRRRGQEARLRCSPMKGHSHVYWYRQLPEEGLKFMVYLQKENIIDESGMPKERFSAEFPKEGPSILRIQQVVRGDSAAYFCASSPWDSNQPQHFGDGTRLSIL.

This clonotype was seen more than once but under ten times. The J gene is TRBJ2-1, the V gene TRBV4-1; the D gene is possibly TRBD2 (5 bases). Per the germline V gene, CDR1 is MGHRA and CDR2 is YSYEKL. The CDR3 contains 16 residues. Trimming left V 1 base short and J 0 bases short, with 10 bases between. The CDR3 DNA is TGCGCCAGCAGCCAAGTAGCCACTAGCTCCTACAATGAGCAGTTCTTC. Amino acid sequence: CASSQVATSSYNEQFF.

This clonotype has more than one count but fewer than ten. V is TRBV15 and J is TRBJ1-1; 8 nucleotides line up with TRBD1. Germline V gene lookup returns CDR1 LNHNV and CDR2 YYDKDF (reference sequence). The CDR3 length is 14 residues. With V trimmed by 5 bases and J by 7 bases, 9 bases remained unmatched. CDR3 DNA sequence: TGTGCCACCAGCCTGGACAGGGCTGGAGGTGAAGCTTTCTTT. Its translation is CATSLDRAGGEAFF.

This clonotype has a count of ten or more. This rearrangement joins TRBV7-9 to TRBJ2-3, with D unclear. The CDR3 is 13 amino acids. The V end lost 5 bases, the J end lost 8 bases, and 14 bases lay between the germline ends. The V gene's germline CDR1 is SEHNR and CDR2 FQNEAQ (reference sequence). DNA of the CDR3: TGTGCCAGCAGCCCCCCGGAAAAGAGTACGCAGTATTTT. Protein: CASSPPEKSTQYF.

The CDR3 here is CASSALGTGDEKLFF. CDR3 sequence (DNA): TGTGCCAGCAGTGCCTTGGGGACAGGGGATGAAAAACTGTTTTTT. This chain connects TRBV12-3 or TRBV12-4 to TRBJ1-4, with 10 bases matching TRBD1. The CDR3 has 15 amino acids. The V and J ends lost 5 bases and 6 bases, in that order; junction bases with no gene match: 6.

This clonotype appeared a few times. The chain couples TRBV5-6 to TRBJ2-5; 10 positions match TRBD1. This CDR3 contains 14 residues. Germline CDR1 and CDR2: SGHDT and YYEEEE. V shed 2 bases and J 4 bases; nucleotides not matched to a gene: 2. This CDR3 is CASSFRDRGETQYF. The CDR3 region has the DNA TGTGCCAGCAGCTTCCGGGACAGGGGAGAGACCCAGTACTTC.

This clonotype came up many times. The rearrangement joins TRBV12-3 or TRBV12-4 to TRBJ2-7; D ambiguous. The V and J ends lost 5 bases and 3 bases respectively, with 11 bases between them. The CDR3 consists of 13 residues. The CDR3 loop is CASSPVNFYEQYF. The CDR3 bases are TGTGCCAGCAGTCCCGTCAATTTCTACGAGCAGTACTTC.

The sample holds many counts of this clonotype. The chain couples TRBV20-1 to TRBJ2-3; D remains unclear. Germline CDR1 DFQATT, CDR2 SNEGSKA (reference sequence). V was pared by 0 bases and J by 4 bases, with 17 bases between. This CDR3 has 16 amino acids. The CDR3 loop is CSARDVTGSAPDTQYF. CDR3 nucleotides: TGCAGTGCTAGAGATGTGACGGGTTCGGCCCCAGATACGCAGTATTTT.